Listed below are T cell receptor beta chains from one sample, sequenced in a study of OX40 agonist ivuxolimab in advanced cancers. Sequencing was performed with immunoSEQ multiplex PCR; in TCRdb, only in-frame clones are kept and a portion is missing. The sample consists of tens of thousands of clones, about 86% of them appearing once. Sequences were derived from CD4+ or CD8+ T cells sorted from blood, sampled in a trial of the OX40 agonist ivuxolimab. The receptor set was obtained from an adult with an advanced solid tumor such as melanoma, head and neck, liver or kidney cancer. CDR3s include the opening cysteine and the closing phenylalanine or tryptophan. The order of the fields is D gene, clone size, J gene, V gene, CDR3 protein, CDR3 DNA. The D gene is left open where the match is weak. Clone size is not always given. Where it is, it says once, few, many or a class for expanded clones.

d_gene: NA; abundance: NA; j_gene: TRBJ2-5; v_gene: TRBV7-2; CDR3aa: CASSLLRETQYF; CDR3nt: TGTGCCAGCAGCTTACTCCGGGAGACCCAGTACTTC
d_gene: TRBD1; abundance: NA; j_gene: TRBJ2-5; v_gene: TRBV5-1; CDR3aa: CASTGTEKETQYF; CDR3nt: TGCGCCAGCACCGGGACAGAAAAAGAGACCCAGTACTTC
d_gene: TRBD1; abundance: NA; j_gene: TRBJ2-7; v_gene: TRBV2; CDR3aa: CASNPDRVLYEQYF; CDR3nt: TGTGCCAGCAACCCAGACAGGGTACTCTACGAGCAGTACTTC
d_gene: TRBD1; abundance: NA; j_gene: TRBJ1-2; v_gene: TRBV7-2; CDR3aa: CASSPDRDAGYTF; CDR3nt: TGTGCCAGCAGCCCCGACAGGGACGCAGGCTACACCTTC
d_gene: NA; abundance: NA; j_gene: TRBJ1-4; v_gene: TRBV4-1; CDR3aa: CASSQGGLNEKLFF; CDR3nt: TGCGCCAGCAGCCAAGGAGGACTAAATGAAAAACTGTTTTTT
d_gene: TRBD1; abundance: once; j_gene: TRBJ1-1; v_gene: TRBV10-3; CDR3aa: CAISEKGQDTEAFF; CDR3nt: TGTGCCATCAGTGAAAAGGGACAGGACACTGAAGCTTTCTTT
d_gene: NA; abundance: NA; j_gene: TRBJ1-2; v_gene: TRBV4-2; CDR3aa: CASSQDPAYGYTF; CDR3nt: TGTGCCAGCAGCCAAGATCCGGCCTATGGCTACACCTTC
d_gene: TRBD1; abundance: NA; j_gene: TRBJ2-2; v_gene: TRBV7-3; CDR3aa: CASTRDSMGTGELFF; CDR3nt: TGTGCCAGCACCCGGGACAGTATGGGCACCGGGGAGCTGTTTTTT
d_gene: NA; abundance: NA; j_gene: TRBJ1-2; v_gene: TRBV5-4; CDR3aa: CASSADSNYGYTF; CDR3nt: TGTGCCAGCAGCGCTGACAGTAACTATGGCTACACCTTC
d_gene: NA; abundance: NA; j_gene: TRBJ2-7; v_gene: TRBV5-4; CDR3aa: CASSFRQASEQYF; CDR3nt: TGTGCCAGCAGCTTCCGACAGGCCAGCGAGCAGTACTTC
d_gene: NA; abundance: NA; j_gene: TRBJ1-1; v_gene: TRBV27; CDR3aa: CASSLRSVTEAFF; CDR3nt: TGTGCCAGCAGTTTGCGCAGTGTGACTGAAGCTTTCTTT
d_gene: TRBD1; abundance: few; j_gene: TRBJ2-1; v_gene: TRBV10-3; CDR3aa: CAIRRTGGGDEQFF; CDR3nt: TGTGCCATCAGGCGGACAGGGGGAGGCGATGAGCAGTTCTTC
d_gene: NA; abundance: NA; j_gene: TRBJ1-4; v_gene: TRBV7-9; CDR3aa: CASSLALGQPNEKLFF; CDR3nt: TGTGCCAGCAGCTTAGCGCTAGGACAGCCTAATGAAAAACTGTTTTTT
d_gene: NA; abundance: NA; j_gene: TRBJ2-7; v_gene: TRBV7-9; CDR3aa: CASSLGGTYEQYF; CDR3nt: TGTGCCAGCAGCTTGGGCGGCACCTACGAGCAGTACTTC
d_gene: NA; abundance: NA; j_gene: TRBJ2-3; v_gene: TRBV2; CDR3aa: CAIGASESTDTQYF; CDR3nt: TGTGCCATTGGGGCTAGCGAAAGCACAGATACGCAGTATTTT
d_gene: NA; abundance: NA; j_gene: TRBJ2-3; v_gene: TRBV5-1; CDR3aa: CASSWGTRGTDTQYF; CDR3nt: TGCGCCAGCAGCTGGGGGACACGAGGCACAGATACGCAGTATTTT
d_gene: TRBD1; abundance: NA; j_gene: TRBJ2-1; v_gene: TRBV5-4; CDR3aa: CASSLFAGGDEQFF; CDR3nt: TGTGCCAGCAGCTTGTTCGCAGGGGGTGATGAGCAGTTCTTC
d_gene: NA; abundance: NA; j_gene: TRBJ2-7; v_gene: TRBV5-6; CDR3aa: CASSLKHIPTVEQYF; CDR3nt: TGTGCCAGCAGCCTAAAACATATACCTACGGTGGAGCAGTACTTC
d_gene: TRBD2; abundance: NA; j_gene: TRBJ2-3; v_gene: TRBV7-3; CDR3aa: CASSLAERGAQYF; CDR3nt: TGTGCCAGCAGCTTAGCCGAGCGGGGGGCGCAGTATTTT
d_gene: NA; abundance: NA; j_gene: TRBJ2-2; v_gene: TRBV7-6; CDR3aa: CASSLVVGELFF; CDR3nt: TGTGCCAGCAGCTTAGTCGTCGGGGAGCTGTTTTTT
d_gene: NA; abundance: NA; j_gene: TRBJ1-3; v_gene: TRBV28; CDR3aa: CASSFSQGFSGNTIYF; CDR3nt: TGTGCCAGCAGTTTCTCCCAGGGATTCTCTGGAAACACCATATATTTT
d_gene: NA; abundance: NA; j_gene: TRBJ2-5; v_gene: TRBV11-2; CDR3aa: CASSLDLKETQYF; CDR3nt: TGTGCCAGCAGCTTAGATCTCAAAGAGACCCAGTACTTC
d_gene: NA; abundance: NA; j_gene: TRBJ1-1; v_gene: TRBV6-1; CDR3aa: CASTGQPNTEAFF; CDR3nt: TGTGCCAGCACCGGACAGCCGAACACTGAAGCTTTCTTT
d_gene: TRBD1; abundance: NA; j_gene: TRBJ1-4; v_gene: TRBV29-1; CDR3aa: CSPDRGLDEKLFF; CDR3nt: TGCAGCCCGGACAGGGGCCTGGATGAAAAACTGTTTTTT
d_gene: NA; abundance: NA; j_gene: TRBJ2-5; v_gene: TRBV13; CDR3aa: CASRPFRGGQSQETQYF; CDR3nt: TGTGCCAGCAGACCCTTTCGGGGGGGACAGTCCCAAGAGACCCAGTACTTC
d_gene: NA; abundance: NA; j_gene: TRBJ2-4; v_gene: TRBV7-9; CDR3aa: CASSLVEGSIQYF; CDR3nt: TGTGCCAGCAGCTTAGTGGAGGGGAGCATTCAGTACTTC
d_gene: NA; abundance: NA; j_gene: TRBJ2-5; v_gene: TRBV19; CDR3aa: CASSIDSYQETQYF; CDR3nt: TGTGCCAGTAGTATCGACTCGTACCAAGAGACCCAGTACTTC
d_gene: TRBD2; abundance: NA; j_gene: TRBJ2-7; v_gene: TRBV30; CDR3aa: CAWRSSGRAGEQYF; CDR3nt: TGTGCCTGGAGGTCTAGCGGGAGGGCCGGGGAGCAGTACTTC
d_gene: NA; abundance: NA; j_gene: TRBJ2-3; v_gene: TRBV5-1; CDR3aa: CASSLGLGTDTQYF; CDR3nt: TGCGCCAGCAGCCTCGGACTGGGCACAGATACGCAGTATTTT
d_gene: TRBD1; abundance: NA; j_gene: TRBJ1-1; v_gene: TRBV5-5; CDR3aa: CASSSRTGRDEAFF; CDR3nt: TGTGCCAGCAGCTCACGGACAGGACGGGATGAAGCTTTCTTT
d_gene: TRBD1; abundance: NA; j_gene: TRBJ1-5; v_gene: TRBV19; CDR3aa: CASGRDRGHSNQPQHF; CDR3nt: TGTGCCAGTGGCCGGGACAGGGGACATAGCAATCAGCCCCAGCATTTT
d_gene: NA; abundance: NA; j_gene: TRBJ1-2; v_gene: TRBV5-6; CDR3aa: CASSPLGEGYGYTF; CDR3nt: TGTGCCAGCAGCCCACTAGGCGAGGGGTATGGCTACACCTTC
d_gene: NA; abundance: NA; j_gene: TRBJ1-1; v_gene: TRBV28; CDR3aa: CASRGSGAIYTEAFF; CDR3nt: TGTGCCAGCAGAGGTTCGGGGGCGATCTACACTGAAGCTTTCTTT
d_gene: NA; abundance: NA; j_gene: TRBJ2-3; v_gene: TRBV19; CDR3aa: CASSSSLASADTQYF; CDR3nt: TGTGCCAGTAGTAGCTCCTTGGCCAGCGCAGATACGCAGTATTTT
d_gene: NA; abundance: few; j_gene: TRBJ1-1; v_gene: TRBV9; CDR3aa: CASSVDAENTEAFF; CDR3nt: TGTGCCAGCAGCGTAGATGCAGAAAACACTGAAGCTTTCTTT
d_gene: TRBD1; abundance: NA; j_gene: TRBJ1-2; v_gene: TRBV2; CDR3aa: CASSPGTGNYGYTF; CDR3nt: TGTGCCAGCAGTCCCGGGACAGGGAACTATGGCTACACCTTC
d_gene: NA; abundance: NA; j_gene: TRBJ2-2; v_gene: TRBV12-5; CDR3aa: CASGLQVGGELFF; CDR3nt: TGTGCTAGTGGTTTGCAGGTTGGCGGGGAGCTGTTTTTT
d_gene: NA; abundance: NA; j_gene: TRBJ1-4; v_gene: TRBV2; CDR3aa: CASSELVSYEKLFF; CDR3nt: TGTGCCAGCAGTGAATTAGTGAGTTATGAAAAACTGTTTTTT
d_gene: NA; abundance: few; j_gene: TRBJ2-7; v_gene: TRBV6-1; CDR3aa: CASSEASQTSYEQYF; CDR3nt: TGTGCCAGCAGTGAAGCGTCCCAGACATCCTACGAGCAGTACTTC
d_gene: TRBD1; abundance: NA; j_gene: TRBJ2-5; v_gene: TRBV5-4; CDR3aa: CASSYDNRGRETQYF; CDR3nt: TGTGCCAGCAGCTATGACAATAGGGGGCGAGAGACCCAGTACTTC
d_gene: NA; abundance: NA; j_gene: TRBJ1-2; v_gene: TRBV19; CDR3aa: CASSPSGDYGYTF; CDR3nt: TGTGCCAGTAGCCCATCAGGGGACTATGGCTACACCTTC
d_gene: NA; abundance: NA; j_gene: TRBJ2-5; v_gene: TRBV6-1; CDR3aa: CASSKRVPETQYF; CDR3nt: TGTGCCAGCAGCAAGCGGGTCCCAGAGACCCAGTACTTC
d_gene: TRBD2; abundance: few; j_gene: TRBJ2-2; v_gene: TRBV5-8; CDR3aa: CASSLSGGSYTGELFF; CDR3nt: TGTGCCAGCAGCTTGAGCGGGGGCAGCTACACCGGGGAGCTGTTTTTT
d_gene: TRBD1; abundance: NA; j_gene: TRBJ2-3; v_gene: TRBV5-1; CDR3aa: CASSLGQGTSTDTQYF; CDR3nt: TGCGCCAGCAGCCTCGGACAGGGTACGAGCACAGATACGCAGTATTTT
d_gene: TRBD2; abundance: NA; j_gene: TRBJ2-3; v_gene: TRBV18; CDR3aa: CASSRTSGRSTDTQYF; CDR3nt: TGTGCCAGCTCACGCACTAGCGGGCGTAGCACAGATACGCAGTATTTT
d_gene: TRBD2; abundance: NA; j_gene: TRBJ2-5; v_gene: TRBV5-4; CDR3aa: CASSQRLAGDNQETQYF; CDR3nt: TGTGCCAGCAGCCAACGACTAGCGGGGGATAACCAAGAGACCCAGTACTTC
d_gene: NA; abundance: NA; j_gene: TRBJ1-6; v_gene: TRBV27; CDR3aa: CASSLSSRQPKSSYNSPLHF; CDR3nt: TGTGCCAGCAGTTTATCGTCCCGACAACCCAAAAGCTCCTATAATTCACCCCTCCACTTT
d_gene: NA; abundance: NA; j_gene: TRBJ1-3; v_gene: TRBV11-3; CDR3aa: CASSPRQGSGNTIYF; CDR3nt: TGTGCCAGCAGCCCCAGACAAGGTTCTGGAAACACCATATATTTT
d_gene: TRBD1; abundance: NA; j_gene: TRBJ2-3; v_gene: TRBV7-8; CDR3aa: CASSPGQGSTDTQYF; CDR3nt: TGTGCCAGCAGCCCAGGACAGGGGAGCACAGATACGCAGTATTTT